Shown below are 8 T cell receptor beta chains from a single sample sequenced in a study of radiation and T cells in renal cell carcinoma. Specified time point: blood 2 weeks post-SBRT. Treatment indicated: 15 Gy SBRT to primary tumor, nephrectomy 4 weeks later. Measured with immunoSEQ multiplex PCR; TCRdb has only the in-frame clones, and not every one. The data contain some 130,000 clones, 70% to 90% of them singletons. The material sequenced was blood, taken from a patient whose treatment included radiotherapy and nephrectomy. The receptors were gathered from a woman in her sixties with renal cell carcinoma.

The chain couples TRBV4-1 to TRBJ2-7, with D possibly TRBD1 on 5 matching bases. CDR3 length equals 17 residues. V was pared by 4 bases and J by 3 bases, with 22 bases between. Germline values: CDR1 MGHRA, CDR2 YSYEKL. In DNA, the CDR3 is TGCGCCAGCAGCCCCCATTCATTGACAGCCCTGTTCTACGAGCAGTACTTC. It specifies CASSPHSLTALFYEQYF.

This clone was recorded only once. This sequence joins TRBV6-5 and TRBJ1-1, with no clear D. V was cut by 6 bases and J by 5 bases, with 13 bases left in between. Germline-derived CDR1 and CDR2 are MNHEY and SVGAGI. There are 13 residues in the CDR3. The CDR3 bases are TGTGCCAGCAGGCCCACTTTCGTAACTGAAGCTTTCTTT. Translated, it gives CASRPTFVTEAFF.

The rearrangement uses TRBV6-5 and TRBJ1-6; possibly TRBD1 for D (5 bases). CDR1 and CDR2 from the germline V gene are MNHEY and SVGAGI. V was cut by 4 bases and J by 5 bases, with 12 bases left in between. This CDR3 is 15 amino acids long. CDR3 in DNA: TGTGCCAGCAGTTTGGGGCAGACAGATAATTCACCCCTCCACTTT. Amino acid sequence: CASSLGQTDNSPLHF.

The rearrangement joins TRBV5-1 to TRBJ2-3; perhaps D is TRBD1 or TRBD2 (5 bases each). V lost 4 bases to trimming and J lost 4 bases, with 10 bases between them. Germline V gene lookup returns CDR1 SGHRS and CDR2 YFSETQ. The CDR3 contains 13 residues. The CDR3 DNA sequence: TGCGCCAGCAGCCCAGGGAGCGCAGATACGCAGTATTTT. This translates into CASSPGSADTQYF. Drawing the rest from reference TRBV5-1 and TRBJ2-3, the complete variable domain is KAGVTQTPRYLIKTRGQQVTLSCSPISGHRSVSWYQQTPGQGLQFLFEYFSETQRNKGNFPGRFSGRQFSNSRSEMNVSTLELGDSALYLCASSPGSADTQYFGPGTRLTVL.

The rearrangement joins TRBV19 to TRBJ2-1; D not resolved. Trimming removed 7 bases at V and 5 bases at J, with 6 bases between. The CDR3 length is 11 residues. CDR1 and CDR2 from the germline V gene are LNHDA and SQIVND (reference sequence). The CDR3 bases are TGTGCCAGTATTGGGAACAATGAGCAGTTCTTC. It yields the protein CASIGNNEQFF.

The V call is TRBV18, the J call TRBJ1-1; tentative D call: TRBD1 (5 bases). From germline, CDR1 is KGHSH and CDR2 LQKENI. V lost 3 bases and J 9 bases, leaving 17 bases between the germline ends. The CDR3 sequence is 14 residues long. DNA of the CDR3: TGTGCCAGCTCACCGCGCCAGGAGGGGTCGAAAGCTTTCTTT. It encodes CASSPRQEGSKAFF.

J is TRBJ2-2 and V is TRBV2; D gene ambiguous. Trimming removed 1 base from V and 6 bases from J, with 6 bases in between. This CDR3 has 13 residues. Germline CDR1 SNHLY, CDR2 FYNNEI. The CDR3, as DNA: TGTGCCAGCAGTGAAGTAGACCCCGGGGAGCTGTTTTTT. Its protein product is CASSEVDPGELFF. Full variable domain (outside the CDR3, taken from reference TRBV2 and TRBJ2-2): EPEVTQTPSHQVTQMGQEVILRCVPISNHLYFYWYRQILGQKVEFLVSFYNNEISEKSEIFDDQFSVERPDGSNFTLKIRSTKLEDSAMYFCASSEVDPGELFFGEGSRLTVL.

CDR3 DNA: TGTGCCATCAGTGAGTCAGGACCCACTAATGAAAAACTGTTTTTT. Protein: CAISESGPTNEKLFF. V and J are TRBV10-3 and TRBJ1-4; D not certain. The CDR3 consists of 15 residues. Germline V gene sequence: CDR1 ENHRY, CDR2 SYGVKD. V lost 0 bases, J lost 2 bases, and 7 bases lay in between.